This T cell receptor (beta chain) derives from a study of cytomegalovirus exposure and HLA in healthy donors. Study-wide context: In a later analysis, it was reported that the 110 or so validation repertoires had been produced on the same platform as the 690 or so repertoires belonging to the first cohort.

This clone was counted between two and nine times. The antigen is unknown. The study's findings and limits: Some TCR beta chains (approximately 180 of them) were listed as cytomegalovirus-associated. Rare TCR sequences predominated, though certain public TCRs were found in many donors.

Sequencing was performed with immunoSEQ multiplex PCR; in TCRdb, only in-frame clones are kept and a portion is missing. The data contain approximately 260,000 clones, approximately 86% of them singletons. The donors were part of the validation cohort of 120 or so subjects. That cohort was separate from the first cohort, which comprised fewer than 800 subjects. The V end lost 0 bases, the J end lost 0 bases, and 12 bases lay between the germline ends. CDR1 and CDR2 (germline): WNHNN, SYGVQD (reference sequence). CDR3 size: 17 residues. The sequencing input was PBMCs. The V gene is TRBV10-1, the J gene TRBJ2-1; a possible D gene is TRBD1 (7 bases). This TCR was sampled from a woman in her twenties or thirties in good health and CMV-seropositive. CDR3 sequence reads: CASSESQGGISYNEQFF. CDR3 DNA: TGCGCCAGCAGTGAGTCCCAGGGGGGAATCTCCTACAATGAGCAGTTCTTC.